This T cell receptor beta chain derives from a study of T cells in Graves' hyperthyroidism and ophthalmopathy. About the research overall: The authors collected peripheral blood at initial diagnosis, before any treatment.

In its sample, this clonotype was seen many times. Investigators excluded patients with uncontrolled infection, other autoimmune disease, pregnancy or lactation. The PBMCs had their origin in around 9.1 ml of fresh peripheral blood. The source material, RNA transcripts, was used to amplify TCR beta CDR3 regions. A first-round RT-PCR of the TCR CDR3 used the HTBI primer set. TCRdb independently ran MiXCR on the multiplex PCR reads; one entry per CDR3 protein. The sample records hundreds of thousands of distinct CDR3 sequences, 14% being singletons. The sequencing input was blood. This sequence originates from a woman aged 18-35 years with Graves' hyperthyroidism.

The CDR3 protein is CASSPDRGQQPQHF. The CDR3 nucleotides read TGTGCCAGCAGTCCCGACAGGGGGCAGCAGCCCCAGCATTTT. The chain joins TRBV27 to TRBJ1-5, with 10 nucleotides matching TRBD1. Looked up from germline, CDR1 is MNHEY and CDR2 is SMNVEV (reference sequence). This CDR3 is built from 14 residues. The V and J ends lost 5 bases and 7 bases, in that order; junction bases with no gene match: 5.